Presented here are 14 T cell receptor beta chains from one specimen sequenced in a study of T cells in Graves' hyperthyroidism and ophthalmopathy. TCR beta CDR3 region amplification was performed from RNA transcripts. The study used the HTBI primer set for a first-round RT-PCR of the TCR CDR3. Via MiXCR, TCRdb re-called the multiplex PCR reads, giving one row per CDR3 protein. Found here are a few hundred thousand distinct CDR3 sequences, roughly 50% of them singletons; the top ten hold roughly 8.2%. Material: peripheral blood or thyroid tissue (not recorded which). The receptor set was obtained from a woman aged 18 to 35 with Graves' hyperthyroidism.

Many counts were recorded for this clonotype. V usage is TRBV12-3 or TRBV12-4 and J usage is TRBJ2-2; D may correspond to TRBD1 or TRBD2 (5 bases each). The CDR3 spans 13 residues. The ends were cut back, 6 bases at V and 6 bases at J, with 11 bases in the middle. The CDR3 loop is CASSTWGSGELFF. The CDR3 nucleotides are TGTGCCAGCAGCACTTGGGGGTCCGGGGAGCTGTTTTTT.

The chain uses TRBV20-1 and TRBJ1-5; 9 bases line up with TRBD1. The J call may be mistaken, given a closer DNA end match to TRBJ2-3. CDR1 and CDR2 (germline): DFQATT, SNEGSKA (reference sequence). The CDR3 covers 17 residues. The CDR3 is CSARGGGTGRGTDTQYF. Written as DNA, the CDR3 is TGCAGTGCTAGAGGAGGCGGGACAGGGCGGGGAACAGATACGCAGTATTTT.

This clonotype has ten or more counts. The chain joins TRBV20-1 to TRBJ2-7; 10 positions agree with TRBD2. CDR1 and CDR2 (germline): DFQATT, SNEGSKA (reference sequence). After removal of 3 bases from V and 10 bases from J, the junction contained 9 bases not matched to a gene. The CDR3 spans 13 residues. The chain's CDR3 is CSARVLAGRVQYF. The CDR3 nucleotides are TGCAGTGCTAGGGTACTAGCGGGGCGGGTCCAGTACTTC.

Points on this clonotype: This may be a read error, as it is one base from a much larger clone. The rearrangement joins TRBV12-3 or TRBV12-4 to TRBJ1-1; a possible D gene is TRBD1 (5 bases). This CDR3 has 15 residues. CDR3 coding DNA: TGTGCCAGCAGTACGGGATTAGGGGAGGGGACTGAAGTTTTCTTT. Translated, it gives CASSTGLGEGTEVFF.

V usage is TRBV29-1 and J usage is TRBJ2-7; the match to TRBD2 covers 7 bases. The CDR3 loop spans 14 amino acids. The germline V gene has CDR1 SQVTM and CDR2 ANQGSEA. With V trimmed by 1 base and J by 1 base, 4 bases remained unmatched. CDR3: CSVEGEGTSYEQYF. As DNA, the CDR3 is TGCAGCGTTGAAGGGGAGGGGACTTCCTACGAGCAGTACTTC.

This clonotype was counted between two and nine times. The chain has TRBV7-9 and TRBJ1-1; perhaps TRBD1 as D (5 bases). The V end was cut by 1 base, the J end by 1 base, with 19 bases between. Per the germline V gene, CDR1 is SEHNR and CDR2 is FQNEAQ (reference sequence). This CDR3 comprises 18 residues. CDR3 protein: CASSLEGQGPFWNTEAFF. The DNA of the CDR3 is TGTGCCAGCAGCTTAGAAGGGCAGGGTCCCTTCTGGAACACTGAAGCTTTCTTT.

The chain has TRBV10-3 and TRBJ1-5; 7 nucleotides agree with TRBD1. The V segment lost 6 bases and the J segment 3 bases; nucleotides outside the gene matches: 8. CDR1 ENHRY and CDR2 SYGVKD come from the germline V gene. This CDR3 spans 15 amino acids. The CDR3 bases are TGTGCCATCAGGACAGGGCAGGGCGCCAATCAGCCCCAGCATTTT. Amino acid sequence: CAIRTGQGANQPQHF.

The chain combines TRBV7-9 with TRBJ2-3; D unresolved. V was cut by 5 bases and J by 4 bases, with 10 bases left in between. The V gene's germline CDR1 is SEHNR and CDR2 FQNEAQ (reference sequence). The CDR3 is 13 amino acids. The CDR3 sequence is CASSVPLADTQYF. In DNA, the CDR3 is TGTGCCAGCAGCGTTCCCTTAGCAGATACGCAGTATTTT.

This CDR3 reads CASCPAGRGNEHF. The CDR3 coding sequence is TGTGCCAGCTGCCCGGCAGGGAGAGGCAATGAGCATTTT. This chain links TRBV9 with TRBJ1-5, with D perhaps TRBD1 (5 bases). The V gene lost 7 bases and the J gene lost 14 bases, with 22 bases spanning the gap. Germline V gives CDR1 SGDLS, CDR2 YYNGEE. The length of the CDR3 is 13 residues.

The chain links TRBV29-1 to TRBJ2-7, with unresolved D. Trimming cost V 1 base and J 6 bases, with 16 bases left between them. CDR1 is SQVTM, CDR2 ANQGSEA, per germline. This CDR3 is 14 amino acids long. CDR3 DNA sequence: TGCAGCGTTGAAGTGTCCAACCGGGCAGGCGAGCAGTACTTC. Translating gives CSVEVSNRAGEQYF.

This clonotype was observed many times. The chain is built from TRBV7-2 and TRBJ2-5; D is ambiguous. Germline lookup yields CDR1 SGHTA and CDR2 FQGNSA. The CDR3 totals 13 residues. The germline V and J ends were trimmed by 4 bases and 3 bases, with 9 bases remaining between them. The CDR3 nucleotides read TGTGCCAGCAGCTCCTACACGGAAGAGACCCAGTACTTC. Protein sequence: CASSSYTEETQYF. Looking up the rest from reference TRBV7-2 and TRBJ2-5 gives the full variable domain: GAGVSQSPSNKVTEKGKDVELRCDPISGHTALYWYRQSLGQGLEFLIYFQGNSAPDKSGLPSDRFSAERTGGSVSTLTIQRTQQEDSAVYLCASSSYTEETQYFGPGTRLLVL.

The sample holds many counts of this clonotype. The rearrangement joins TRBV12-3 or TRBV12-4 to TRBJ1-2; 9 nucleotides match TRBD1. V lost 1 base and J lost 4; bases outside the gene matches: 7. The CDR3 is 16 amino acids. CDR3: CASSLGPDRGFYGYTF. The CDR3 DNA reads TGTGCCAGCAGTTTAGGTCCGGACAGGGGCTTCTATGGCTACACCTTC.

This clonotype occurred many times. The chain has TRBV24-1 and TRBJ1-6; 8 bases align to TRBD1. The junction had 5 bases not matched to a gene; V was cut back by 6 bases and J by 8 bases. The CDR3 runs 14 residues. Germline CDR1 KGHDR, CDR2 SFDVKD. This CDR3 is CATSSGGDDSPLHF. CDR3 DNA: TGTGCCACCAGTTCAGGGGGCGACGATTCACCCCTCCACTTT.

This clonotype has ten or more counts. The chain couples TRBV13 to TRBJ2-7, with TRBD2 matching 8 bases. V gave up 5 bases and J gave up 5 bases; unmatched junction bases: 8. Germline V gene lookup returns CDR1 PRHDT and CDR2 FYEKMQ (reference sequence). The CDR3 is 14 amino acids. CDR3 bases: TGTGCCAGCAGCCTAGCCGGGACTAGGGACGAGCAGTACTTC. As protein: CASSLAGTRDEQYF.